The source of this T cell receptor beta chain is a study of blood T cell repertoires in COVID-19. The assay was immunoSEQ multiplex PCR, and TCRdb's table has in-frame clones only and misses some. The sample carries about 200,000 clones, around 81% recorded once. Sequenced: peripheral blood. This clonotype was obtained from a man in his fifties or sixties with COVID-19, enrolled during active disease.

The CDR3 DNA sequence: TGTGCCAGCAGCTTATCTTCCGGACAGAACTACGAGCAGTACTTC. Its protein product is CASSLSSGQNYEQYF. The rearrangement joins TRBV11-3 to TRBJ2-7, with D maybe TRBD1 (6 bases). CDR1 and CDR2 (germline): SGHNT, YENEEA. V was shortened by 2 bases and J by 3 bases, with 14 bases between the two germline ends. The CDR3 spans 15 residues.